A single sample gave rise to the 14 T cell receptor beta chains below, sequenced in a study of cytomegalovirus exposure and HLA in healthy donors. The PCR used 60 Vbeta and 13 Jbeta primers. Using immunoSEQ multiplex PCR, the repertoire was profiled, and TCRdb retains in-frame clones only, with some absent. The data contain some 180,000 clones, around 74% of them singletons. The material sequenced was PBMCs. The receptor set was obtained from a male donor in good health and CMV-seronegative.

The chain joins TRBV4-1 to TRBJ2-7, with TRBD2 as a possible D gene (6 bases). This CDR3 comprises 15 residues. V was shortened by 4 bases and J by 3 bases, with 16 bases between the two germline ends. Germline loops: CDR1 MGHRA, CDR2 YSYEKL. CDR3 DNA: TGCGCCAGCAGCCTCGGAGGGACTGGGAACTACGAGCAGTACTTC. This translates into CASSLGGTGNYEQYF.

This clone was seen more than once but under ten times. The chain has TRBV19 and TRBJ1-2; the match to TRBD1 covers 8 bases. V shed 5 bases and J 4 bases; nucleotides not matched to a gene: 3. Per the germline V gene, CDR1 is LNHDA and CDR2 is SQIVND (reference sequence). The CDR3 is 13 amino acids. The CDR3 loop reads CASSQTGVYGYTF. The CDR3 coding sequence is TGTGCCAGTAGTCAGACAGGGGTCTATGGCTACACCTTC.

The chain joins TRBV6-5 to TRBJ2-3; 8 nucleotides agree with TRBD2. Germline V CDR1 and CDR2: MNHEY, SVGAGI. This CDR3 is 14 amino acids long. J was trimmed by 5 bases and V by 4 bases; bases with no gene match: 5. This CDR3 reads CASSSSGGRDTQYF. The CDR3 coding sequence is TGTGCCAGCAGTTCCAGCGGGGGACGAGATACGCAGTATTTT.

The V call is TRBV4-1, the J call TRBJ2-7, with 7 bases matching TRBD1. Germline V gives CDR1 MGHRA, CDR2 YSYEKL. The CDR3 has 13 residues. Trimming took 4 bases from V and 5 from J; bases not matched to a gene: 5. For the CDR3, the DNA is TGCGCCAGCAGCCGGCAACAGGGGAACGAGCAGTACTTC. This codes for CASSRQQGNEQYF.

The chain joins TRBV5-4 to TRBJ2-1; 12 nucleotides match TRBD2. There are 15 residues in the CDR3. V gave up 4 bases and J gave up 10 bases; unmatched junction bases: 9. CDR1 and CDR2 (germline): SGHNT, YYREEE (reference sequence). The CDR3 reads CASSVTSGGNWEQFF. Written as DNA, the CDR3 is TGTGCCAGCAGCGTGACTAGCGGGGGTAACTGGGAGCAGTTCTTC.

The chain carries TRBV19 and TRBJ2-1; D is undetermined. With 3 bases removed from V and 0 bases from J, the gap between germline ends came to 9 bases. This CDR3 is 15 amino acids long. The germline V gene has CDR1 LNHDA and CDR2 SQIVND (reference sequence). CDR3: CASSIAPSSYNEQFF. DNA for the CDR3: TGTGCCAGTAGTATCGCCCCGAGCTCCTACAATGAGCAGTTCTTC.

The CDR3 loop reads CASSLKIGETQYF. In nucleotides, the CDR3 is TGTGCCAGCAGCTTAAAGATCGGAGAGACCCAGTACTTC. The V gene is TRBV11-1, the J gene TRBJ2-5; D ambiguous. This CDR3 has 13 residues. Trimming stripped 2 bases from V and 4 bases from J, with 8 bases between. Germline V lookup: CDR1 SGHAT, CDR2 FQDESV (reference sequence).

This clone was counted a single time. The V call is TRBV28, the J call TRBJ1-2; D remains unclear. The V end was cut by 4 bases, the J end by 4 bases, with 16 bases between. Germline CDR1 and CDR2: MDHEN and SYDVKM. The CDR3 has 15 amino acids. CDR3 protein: CASSWAEGGPYGYTF. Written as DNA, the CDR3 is TGTGCCAGCAGTTGGGCAGAGGGAGGCCCCTATGGCTACACCTTC.

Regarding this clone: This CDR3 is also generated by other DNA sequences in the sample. CDR3 region: CASSHGTTSFPSSGNTIYF. CDR3 sequence (DNA): TGTGCCAGCAGTCACGGGACAACTTCCTTCCCATCCTCTGGAAACACCATATATTTT. The chain employs TRBV2 and TRBJ1-3, with D possibly TRBD1 on 6 matching bases. Germline CDR1 SNHLY, CDR2 FYNNEI. The CDR3 is 19 residues long. Trimming left V 5 bases short and J 0 bases short, with 23 bases between. Supplemented by reference TRBV2 and TRBJ1-3, the full variable domain reads EPEVTQTPSHQVTQMGQEVILRCVPISNHLYFYWYRQILGQKVEFLVSFYNNEISEKSEIFDDQFSVERPDGSNFTLKIRSTKLEDSAMYFCASSHGTTSFPSSGNTIYFGEGSWLTVV.

The chain's CDR3 is CASTEGETQYF. Here the CDR3 DNA reads TGTGCCAGCACCGAGGGAGAGACCCAGTACTTC. The chain has TRBV7-9 and TRBJ2-5; possibly TRBD2 for D (5 bases). V dropped 7 bases and J dropped 4 bases, with 7 bases sitting between them. The CDR3 spans 11 residues. Germline CDR1 is SEHNR and CDR2 is FQNEAQ (reference sequence).

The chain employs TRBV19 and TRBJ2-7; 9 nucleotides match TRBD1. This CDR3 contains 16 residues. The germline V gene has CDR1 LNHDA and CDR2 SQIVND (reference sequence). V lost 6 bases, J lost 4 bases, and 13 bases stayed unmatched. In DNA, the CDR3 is TGTGCCAGTAGCCTAACAGGGGGCATTGTCTTTTACGAGCAGTACTTC. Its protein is CASSLTGGIVFYEQYF.

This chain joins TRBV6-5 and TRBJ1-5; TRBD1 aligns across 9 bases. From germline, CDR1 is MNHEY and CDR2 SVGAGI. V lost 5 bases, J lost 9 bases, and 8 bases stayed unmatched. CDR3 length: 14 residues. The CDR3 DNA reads TGTGCCAGCAGTCACAGGGGGCACCTATCGCCCCAGCATTTT. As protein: CASSHRGHLSPQHF.

CDR3 DNA: TGTGCCAGCAGTAAATCACAGGGAAGGAACGGCTACACCTTC. Amino acid sequence: CASSKSQGRNGYTF. The genes are TRBV6-5 and TRBJ1-2, with a weak D call TRBD1 (6 bases). The CDR3 runs 14 residues. V lost 5 bases, J lost 8 bases, and 18 bases lay in between. CDR1 and CDR2 from the germline V gene are MNHEY and SVGAGI.

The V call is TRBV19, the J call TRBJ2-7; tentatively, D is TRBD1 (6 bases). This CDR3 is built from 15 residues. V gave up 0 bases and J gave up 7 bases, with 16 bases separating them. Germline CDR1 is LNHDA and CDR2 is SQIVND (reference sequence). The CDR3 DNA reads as TGTGCCAGTAGTATAGAATCGAACAGGGTGCGGGAGCAGTACTTC. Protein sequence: CASSIESNRVREQYF.